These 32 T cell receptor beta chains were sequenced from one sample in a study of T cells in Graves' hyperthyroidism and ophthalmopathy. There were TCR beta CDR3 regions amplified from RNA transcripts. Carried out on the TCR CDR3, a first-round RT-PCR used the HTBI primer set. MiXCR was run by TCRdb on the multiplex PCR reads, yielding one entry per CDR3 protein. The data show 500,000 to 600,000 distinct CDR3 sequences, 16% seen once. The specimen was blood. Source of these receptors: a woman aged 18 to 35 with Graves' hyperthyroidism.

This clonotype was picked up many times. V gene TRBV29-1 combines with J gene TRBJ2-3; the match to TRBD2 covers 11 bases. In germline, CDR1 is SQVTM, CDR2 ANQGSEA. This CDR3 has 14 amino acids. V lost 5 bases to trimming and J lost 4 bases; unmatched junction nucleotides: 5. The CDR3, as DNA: TGCAGCGTTTGCCTAGCGGGAGGATCAGATACGCAGTATTTT. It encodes CSVCLAGGSDTQYF.

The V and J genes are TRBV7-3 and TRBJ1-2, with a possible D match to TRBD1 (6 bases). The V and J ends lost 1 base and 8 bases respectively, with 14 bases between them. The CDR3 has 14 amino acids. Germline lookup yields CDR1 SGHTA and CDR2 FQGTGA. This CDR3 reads CASSLIRGARGYTF. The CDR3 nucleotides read TGTGCCAGCAGCTTAATTCGGGGGGCAAGAGGCTACACCTTC.

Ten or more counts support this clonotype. The CDR3 sequence: CAWSVSDGQPQHF. CDR3 DNA: TGTGCCTGGAGTGTTTCCGACGGTCAGCCCCAGCATTTT. The J gene is TRBJ1-5, the V gene TRBV30; D is unclear. The CDR3 is 13 residues long. Trimming took off 0 bases at V and 6 bases at J, with 9 bases between the two ends. Per germline, CDR1 GTSNPN and CDR2 SVGIG (reference sequence).

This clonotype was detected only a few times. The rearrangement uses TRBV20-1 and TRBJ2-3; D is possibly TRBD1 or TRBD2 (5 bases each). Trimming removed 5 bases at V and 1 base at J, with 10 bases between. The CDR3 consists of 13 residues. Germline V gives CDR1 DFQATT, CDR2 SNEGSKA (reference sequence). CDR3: CSAEPGRTDTQYF. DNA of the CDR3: TGCAGTGCTGAGCCGGGACGCACAGATACGCAGTATTTT.

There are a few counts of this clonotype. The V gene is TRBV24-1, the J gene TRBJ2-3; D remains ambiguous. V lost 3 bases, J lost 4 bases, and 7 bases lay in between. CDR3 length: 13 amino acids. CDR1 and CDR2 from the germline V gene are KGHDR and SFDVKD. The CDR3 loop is CATSDLSPDTQYF. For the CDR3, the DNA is TGTGCCACCAGTGATCTCTCCCCAGATACGCAGTATTTT.

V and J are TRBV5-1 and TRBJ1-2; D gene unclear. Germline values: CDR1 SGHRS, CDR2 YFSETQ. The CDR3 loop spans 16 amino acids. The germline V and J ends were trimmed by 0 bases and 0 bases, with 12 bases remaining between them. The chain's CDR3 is CASSLAPAESNYGYTF. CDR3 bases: TGCGCCAGCAGCTTGGCCCCTGCTGAGTCTAACTATGGCTACACCTTC.

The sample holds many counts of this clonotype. The CDR3 DNA sequence: TGTGCCAGCAGCCCTAGCGGGGGGGTCATTGATGAGCAGTTCTTC. It is translated as CASSPSGGVIDEQFF. The chain couples TRBV7-9 to TRBJ2-1, with 12 bases matching TRBD2. Looked up from germline, CDR1 is SEHNR and CDR2 is FQNEAQ (reference sequence). Unmatched junction bases numbered 7, after V lost 5 bases and J lost 8 bases. CDR3 length equals 15 residues.

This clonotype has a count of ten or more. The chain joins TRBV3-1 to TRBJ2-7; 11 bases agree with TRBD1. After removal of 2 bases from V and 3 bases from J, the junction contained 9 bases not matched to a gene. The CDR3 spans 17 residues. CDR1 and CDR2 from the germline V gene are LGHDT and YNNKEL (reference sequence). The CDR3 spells CASSQIIRTGGHYEQYF. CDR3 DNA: TGTGCCAGCAGCCAAATTATAAGGACAGGGGGCCACTACGAGCAGTACTTC.

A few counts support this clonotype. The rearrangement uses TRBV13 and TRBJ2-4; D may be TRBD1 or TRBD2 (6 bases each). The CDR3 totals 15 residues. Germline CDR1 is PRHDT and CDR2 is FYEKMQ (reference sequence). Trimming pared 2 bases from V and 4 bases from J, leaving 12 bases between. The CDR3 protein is CASSLWGAAKNIQYF. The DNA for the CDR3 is TGTGCCAGCAGCTTATGGGGGGCGGCAAAAAACATTCAGTACTTC.

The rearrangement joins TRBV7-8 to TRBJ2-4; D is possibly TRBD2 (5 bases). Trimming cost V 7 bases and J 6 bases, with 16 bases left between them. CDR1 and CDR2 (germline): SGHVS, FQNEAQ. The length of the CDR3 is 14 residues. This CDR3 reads CASTPTEDRNIQYF. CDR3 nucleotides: TGTGCCAGCACCCCGACGGAGGACCGAAACATTCAGTACTTC.

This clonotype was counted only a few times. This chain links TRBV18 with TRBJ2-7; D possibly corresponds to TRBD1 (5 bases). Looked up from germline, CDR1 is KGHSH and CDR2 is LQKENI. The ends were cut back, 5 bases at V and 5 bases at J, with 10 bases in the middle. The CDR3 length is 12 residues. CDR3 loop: CASSYPGNEQYF. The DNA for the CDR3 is TGTGCCAGCTCATACCCAGGGAACGAGCAGTACTTC.

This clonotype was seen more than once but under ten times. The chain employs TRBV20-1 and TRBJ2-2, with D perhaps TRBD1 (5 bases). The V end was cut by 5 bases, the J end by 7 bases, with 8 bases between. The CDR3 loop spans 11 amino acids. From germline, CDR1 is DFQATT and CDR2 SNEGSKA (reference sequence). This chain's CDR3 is CSAQGNGELFF. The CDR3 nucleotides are TGCAGTGCTCAGGGAAACGGGGAGCTGTTTTTT.

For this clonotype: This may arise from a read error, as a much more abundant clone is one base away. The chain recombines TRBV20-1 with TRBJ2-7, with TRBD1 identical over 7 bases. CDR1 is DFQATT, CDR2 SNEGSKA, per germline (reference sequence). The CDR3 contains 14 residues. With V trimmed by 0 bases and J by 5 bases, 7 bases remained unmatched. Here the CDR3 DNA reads TGCAGTGCTAGAGAGACAGGGTCAAGCCACGAGCAGTACTTC. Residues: CSARETGSSHEQYF.

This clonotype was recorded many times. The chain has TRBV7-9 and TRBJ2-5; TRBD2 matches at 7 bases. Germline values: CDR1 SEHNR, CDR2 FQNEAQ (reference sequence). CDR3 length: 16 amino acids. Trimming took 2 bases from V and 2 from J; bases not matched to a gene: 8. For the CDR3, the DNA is TGTGCCAGCAGCTTATACGGGGCTAGCGGACAAGAGACCCAGTACTTC. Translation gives CASSLYGASGQETQYF.

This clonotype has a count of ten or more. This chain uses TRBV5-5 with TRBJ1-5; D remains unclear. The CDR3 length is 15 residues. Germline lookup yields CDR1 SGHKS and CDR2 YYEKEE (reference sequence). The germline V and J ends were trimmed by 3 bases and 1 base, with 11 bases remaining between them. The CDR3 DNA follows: TGTGCCAGCAGCTACGGGGTACCGAGCAATCAGCCCCAGCATTTT. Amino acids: CASSYGVPSNQPQHF.

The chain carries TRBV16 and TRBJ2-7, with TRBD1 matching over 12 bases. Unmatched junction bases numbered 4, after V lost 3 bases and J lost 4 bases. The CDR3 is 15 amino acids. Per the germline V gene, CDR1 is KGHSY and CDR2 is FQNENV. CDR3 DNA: TGTGCCAGCAGCCAGGGACAGGGGGCACGGTACGAGCAGTACTTC. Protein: CASSQGQGARYEQYF.

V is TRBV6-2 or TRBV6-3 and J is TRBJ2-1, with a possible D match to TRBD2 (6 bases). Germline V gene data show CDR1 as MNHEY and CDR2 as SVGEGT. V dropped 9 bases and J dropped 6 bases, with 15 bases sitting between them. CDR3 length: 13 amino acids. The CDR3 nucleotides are TGTGCCAGTCTTCTCCAGGGAGGCAATGAGCAGTTCTTC. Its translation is CASLLQGGNEQFF.

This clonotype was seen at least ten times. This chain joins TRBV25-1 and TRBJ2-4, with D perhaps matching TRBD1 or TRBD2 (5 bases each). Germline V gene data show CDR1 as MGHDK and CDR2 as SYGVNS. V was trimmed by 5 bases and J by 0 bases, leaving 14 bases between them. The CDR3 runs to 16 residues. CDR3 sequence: CASSTLGGEAKNIQYF. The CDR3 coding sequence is TGTGCCAGCAGTACTCTTGGGGGAGAAGCCAAAAACATTCAGTACTTC.

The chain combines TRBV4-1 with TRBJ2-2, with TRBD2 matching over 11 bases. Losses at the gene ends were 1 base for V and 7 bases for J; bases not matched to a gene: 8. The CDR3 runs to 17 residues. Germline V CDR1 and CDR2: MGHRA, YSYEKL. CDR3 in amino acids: CASSQVLAGGFFGELFF. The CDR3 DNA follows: TGCGCCAGCAGCCAAGTCCTAGCGGGAGGTTTTTTCGGGGAGCTGTTTTTT.

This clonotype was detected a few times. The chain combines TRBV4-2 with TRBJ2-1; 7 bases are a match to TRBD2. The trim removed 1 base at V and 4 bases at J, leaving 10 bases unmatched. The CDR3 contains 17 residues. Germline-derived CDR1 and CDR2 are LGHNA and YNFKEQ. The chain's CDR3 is CASSQVHGLADYNEQFF. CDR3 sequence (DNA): TGTGCCAGCAGCCAAGTCCACGGGCTAGCGGATTACAATGAGCAGTTCTTC.

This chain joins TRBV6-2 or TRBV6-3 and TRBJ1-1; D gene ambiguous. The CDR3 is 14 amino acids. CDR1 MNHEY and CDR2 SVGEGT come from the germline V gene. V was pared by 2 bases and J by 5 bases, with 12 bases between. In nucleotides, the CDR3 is TGTGCCAGCAGTTACCTCCAGCTAGGGACTGAAGCTTTCTTT. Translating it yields CASSYLQLGTEAFF.

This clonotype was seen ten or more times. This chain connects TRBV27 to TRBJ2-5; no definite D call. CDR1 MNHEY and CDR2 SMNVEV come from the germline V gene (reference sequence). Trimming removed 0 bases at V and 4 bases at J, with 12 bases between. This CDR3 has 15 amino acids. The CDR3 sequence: CASSLSPGIIETQYF. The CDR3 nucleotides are TGTGCCAGCAGTTTATCTCCAGGAATCATAGAGACCCAGTACTTC.

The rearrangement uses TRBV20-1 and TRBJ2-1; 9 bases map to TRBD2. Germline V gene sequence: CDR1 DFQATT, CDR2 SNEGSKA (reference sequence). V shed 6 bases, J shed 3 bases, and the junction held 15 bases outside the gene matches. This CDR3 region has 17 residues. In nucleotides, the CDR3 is TGCAGTGCCCCCCCGGGTAGCGGGAGTAAATACTACAATGAGCAGTTCTTC. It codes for CSAPPGSGSKYYNEQFF.

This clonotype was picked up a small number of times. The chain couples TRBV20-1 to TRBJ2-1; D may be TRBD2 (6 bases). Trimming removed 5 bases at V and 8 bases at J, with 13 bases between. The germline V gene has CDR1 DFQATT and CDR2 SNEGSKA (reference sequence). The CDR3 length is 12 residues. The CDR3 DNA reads TGCAGTGCTGGGGTGTCGGGAGATGAGCAGTTCTTC. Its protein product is CSAGVSGDEQFF.

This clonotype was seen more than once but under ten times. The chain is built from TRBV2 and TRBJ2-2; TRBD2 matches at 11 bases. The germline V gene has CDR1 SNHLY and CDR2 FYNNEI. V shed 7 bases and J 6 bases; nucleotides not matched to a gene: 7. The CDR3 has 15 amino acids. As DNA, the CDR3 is TGTGCCAGCACCATTAGCGGGGGGGCTTCCGGGGAGCTGTTTTTT. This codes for CASTISGGASGELFF.

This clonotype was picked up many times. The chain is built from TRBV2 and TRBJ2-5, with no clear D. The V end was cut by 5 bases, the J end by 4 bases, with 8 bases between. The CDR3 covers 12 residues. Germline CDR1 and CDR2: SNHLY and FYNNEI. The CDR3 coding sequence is TGTGCCAGCAGTCGGGTCGGAGAGACCCAGTACTTC. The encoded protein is CASSRVGETQYF.

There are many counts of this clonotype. CDR3 sequence: CASSLAGWTSEETQYF. CDR3 DNA sequence: TGTGCCAGCAGCTTAGCAGGCTGGACTAGTGAAGAGACCCAGTACTTC. The chain recombines TRBV7-6 with TRBJ2-5; 7 bases agree with TRBD2. Germline-derived CDR1 and CDR2 are SGHVS and FNYEAQ. This CDR3 has 16 amino acids. The V segment lost 0 bases and the J segment 3 bases; nucleotides outside the gene matches: 7.

The CDR3 is CASSQDTLQGYVTGANVLTF. CDR3 DNA sequence: TGTGCCAGCAGCCAAGATACCCTACAGGGGTACGTTACTGGGGCCAACGTCCTGACTTTC. This rearrangement joins TRBV14 to TRBJ2-6; 7 positions match TRBD1. This CDR3 contains 20 residues. V shed 0 bases and J 2 bases; nucleotides not matched to a gene: 13. Germline CDR1 is SGHDN and CDR2 is FVKESK.

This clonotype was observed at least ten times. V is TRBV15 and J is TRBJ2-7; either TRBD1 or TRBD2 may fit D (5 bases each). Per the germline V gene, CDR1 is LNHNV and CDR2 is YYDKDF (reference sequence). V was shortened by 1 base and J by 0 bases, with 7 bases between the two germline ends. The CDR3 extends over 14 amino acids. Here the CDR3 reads CATSRGGDSYEQYF. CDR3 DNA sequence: TGTGCCACCAGCAGAGGAGGGGACTCCTACGAGCAGTACTTC.

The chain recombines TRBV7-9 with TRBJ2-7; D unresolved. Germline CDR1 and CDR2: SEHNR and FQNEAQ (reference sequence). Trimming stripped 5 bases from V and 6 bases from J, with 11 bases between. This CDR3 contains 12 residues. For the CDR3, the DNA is TGTGCCAGCAGCCCAGCTGGGCGCGAGCAGTACTTC. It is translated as CASSPAGREQYF.

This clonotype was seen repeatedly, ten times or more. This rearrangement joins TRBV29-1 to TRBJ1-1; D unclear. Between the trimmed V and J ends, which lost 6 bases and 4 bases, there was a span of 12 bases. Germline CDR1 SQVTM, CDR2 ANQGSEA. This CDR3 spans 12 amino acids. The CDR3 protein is CSVVPAGTEAFF. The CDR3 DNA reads TGCAGCGTCGTTCCGGCAGGCACTGAAGCTTTCTTT. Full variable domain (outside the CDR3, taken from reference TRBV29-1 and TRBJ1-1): SAVISQKPSRDICQRGTSLTIQCQVDSQVTMMFWYRQQPGQSLTLIATANQGSEATYESGFVIDKFPISRPNLTFSTLTVSNMSPEDSSIYLCSVVPAGTEAFFGQGTRLTVV.

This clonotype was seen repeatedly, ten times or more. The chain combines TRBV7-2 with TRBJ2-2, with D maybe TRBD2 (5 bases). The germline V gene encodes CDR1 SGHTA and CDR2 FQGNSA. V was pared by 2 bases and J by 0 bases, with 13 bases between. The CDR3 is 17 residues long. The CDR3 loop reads CASSLSRGTANTGELFF. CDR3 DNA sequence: TGTGCCAGCAGCTTATCTCGGGGAACAGCGAACACCGGGGAGCTGTTTTTT.